Below, 5 T cell receptor beta chains from the same sample are listed, as sequenced in a study of neurological immune-mediated disorders. MiXCR was run by TCRdb on the 5' RACE reads, yielding one entry per CDR3 protein. Of under 45,000 distinct CDR3 sequences in the sample, about an eighth are singletons; the top ten hold roughly 1.3%. Specimen: PBMCs. The origin of the receptors is a female donor in good health.

In its sample, this clonotype was seen many times. The rearrangement uses TRBV3-1 and TRBJ1-1, with D maybe TRBD1 (6 bases). In germline, CDR1 is LGHDT, CDR2 YNNKEL (reference sequence). The V end lost 0 bases, the J end lost 4 bases, and 15 bases lay between the germline ends. CDR3 size: 16 residues. The CDR3 loop reads CASSQELVGGSTEAFF. DNA for the CDR3: TGTGCCAGCAGCCAAGAACTTGTAGGGGGGAGCACTGAAGCTTTCTTT.

This clonotype was seen ten or more times. DNA of the CDR3: TGTGCCAGCAGTTTGGGGGGTAACTATGGCTACACCTTC. Residues: CASSLGGNYGYTF. V usage is TRBV28 and J usage is TRBJ1-2, with D possibly TRBD1 on 5 matching bases. Deletions cut 3 bases from V and 1 base from J, with 6 bases between. CDR3 length equals 13 residues. Germline CDR1 is MDHEN and CDR2 is SYDVKM.

This clonotype appeared a few times. The chain employs TRBV11-2 and TRBJ2-1, with a possible D match to TRBD1 (6 bases). This CDR3 region has 15 residues. Germline loops: CDR1 SGHAT, CDR2 FQNNGV. Trimming took 6 bases from V and 5 from J, leaving 17 bases between them. CDR3 nucleotides: TGTGCCAGCAGATTCCCGGGACATGCCCACAATGAGCAGTTCTTC. Amino acid sequence: CASRFPGHAHNEQFF.

This clonotype was counted ten times or more. The chain joins TRBV4-1 to TRBJ2-3, with D possibly matching TRBD2 (6 bases). Per the germline V gene, CDR1 is MGHRA and CDR2 is YSYEKL. Trimming took 1 base from V and 1 from J, leaving 6 bases between them. The CDR3 is 14 amino acids. The CDR3 sequence is CASSQAGGTDTQYF. DNA for the CDR3: TGCGCCAGCAGCCAAGCGGGGGGCACAGATACGCAGTATTTT.

This clonotype was found many times. V usage is TRBV18 and J usage is TRBJ2-7; D is ambiguous. Germline V gives CDR1 KGHSH, CDR2 LQKENI. Deletions cut 2 bases from V and 3 bases from J, with 5 bases between. This CDR3 spans 12 amino acids. CDR3 in amino acids: CASSPNSYEQYF. The CDR3, as DNA: TGTGCCAGCTCACCAAACAGCTACGAGCAGTACTTC.